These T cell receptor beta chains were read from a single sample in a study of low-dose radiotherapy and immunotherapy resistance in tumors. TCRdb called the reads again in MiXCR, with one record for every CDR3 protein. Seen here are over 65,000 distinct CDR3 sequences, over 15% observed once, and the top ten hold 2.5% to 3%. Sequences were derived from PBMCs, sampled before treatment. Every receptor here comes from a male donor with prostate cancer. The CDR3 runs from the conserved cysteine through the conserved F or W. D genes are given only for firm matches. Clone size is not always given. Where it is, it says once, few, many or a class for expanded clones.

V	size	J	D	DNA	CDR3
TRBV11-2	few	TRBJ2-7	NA	TGTGCCAGCAGCTTCAGGGCAGGAGGGAACTACGAGCAGTACTTC	CASSFRAGGNYEQYF
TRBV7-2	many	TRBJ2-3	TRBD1	TGTGCCAGCAGCGTGGACAGGGGAGGCACAGATACGCAGTATTTT	CASSVDRGGTDTQYF
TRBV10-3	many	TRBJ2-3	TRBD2	TGTGCCATCAGTGAGATAAGACTAGCGGACCAAAGCACAGATACGCAGTATTTT	CAISEIRLADQSTDTQYF
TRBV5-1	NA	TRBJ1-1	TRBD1	TGCGCCAGCAGCTTAACAGGGGTAGCTGAAGCTTTCTTT	CASSLTGVAEAFF
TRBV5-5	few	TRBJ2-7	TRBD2	TGTGCCAGCAGCCCCCAACTAGCGGGGTTATGGGGGCAGTACTTC	CASSPQLAGLWGQYF
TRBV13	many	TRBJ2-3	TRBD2	TGTGCCAGCAGCTCAACCCCCGGGGAGGGGGATACGCAGTATTTT	CASSSTPGEGDTQYF
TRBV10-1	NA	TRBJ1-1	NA	TGCGCCAGCAGTGAGTCGGACCGGGAAGCTTTCTTT	CASSESDREAFF
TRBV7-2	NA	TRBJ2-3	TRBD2	TGTGCCAGCAGCCCTCTGGTCGGGGGGTCAGATACGCAGTATTTT	CASSPLVGGSDTQYF
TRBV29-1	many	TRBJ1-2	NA	TGCAGCGTTGAGGGGGGCGCGGGCTACACCTTC	CSVEGGAGYTF
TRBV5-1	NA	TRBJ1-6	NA	TGCGCCAGCAGCGTTGGCGAATCAGGGTCTGGTTCACCCCTCCACTTT	CASSVGESGSGSPLHF
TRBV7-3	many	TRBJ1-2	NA	TGTGCCAGCAGCTTAGGTGGGGTGAGCGGCTACACCTTC	CASSLGGVSGYTF
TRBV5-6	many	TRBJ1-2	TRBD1	TGTGCCAGCAGCTTGGATCAGGGGGAGGCCTATGGCTACACCTTC	CASSLDQGEAYGYTF
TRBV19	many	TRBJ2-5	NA	TGTGCCAGTAGTATAGCGGGACAAGAGACCCAGTACTTC	CASSIAGQETQYF
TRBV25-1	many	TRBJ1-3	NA	TGTGCCAGCAGTGAACCCATCTCAAACACCATATATTTT	CASSEPISNTIYF
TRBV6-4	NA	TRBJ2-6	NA	TGTGCCAGCAGTGACGACTCTGGGGCCAACGTCCTGACTTTC	CASSDDSGANVLTF
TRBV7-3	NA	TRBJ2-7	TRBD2	TGTGCCAGCAGCCCTAGCGGCTCTACCTACGAGCAGTACTTC	CASSPSGSTYEQYF
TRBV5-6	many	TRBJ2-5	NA	TGTGCCAGCAGCTTGGGGGAAGAGACCCAGTACTTC	CASSLGEETQYF
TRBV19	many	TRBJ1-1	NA	TGTGCCAGTAGCCAGGGCTGGGGTAGGGCTGAAGCTTTCTTT	CASSQGWGRAEAFF
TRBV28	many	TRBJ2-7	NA	TGTGCCAGCAGTCTGAGGCGGAGCGGGCAGGACTACGAGCAGTACTTC	CASSLRRSGQDYEQYF
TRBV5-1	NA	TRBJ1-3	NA	TGTGCCAGCAGCCAAGATGGGGAAGGTTCTGGAAACACCATATATTTT	CASSQDGEGSGNTIYF
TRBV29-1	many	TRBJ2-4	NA	TGCAGCGTTGAAGACCCGGCTGTCCTAGCCAAAAACATTCAGTACTTC	CSVEDPAVLAKNIQYF
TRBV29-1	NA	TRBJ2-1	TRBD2	TGCAGCGTTGAAGATCAACGGGAGGGCATGAATGAGCAGTTCTTC	CSVEDQREGMNEQFF
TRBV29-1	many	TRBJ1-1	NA	TGCAGCGTTGTTTCGGGTGGGAACACTGAAGCTTTCTTT	CSVVSGGNTEAFF
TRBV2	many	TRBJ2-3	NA	TGTGCCAGCAGTTTCGTTACTGGGCAGGATACGCAGTATTTT	CASSFVTGQDTQYF
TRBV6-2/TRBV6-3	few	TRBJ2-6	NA	TGTGCCAGCGGACCCTCTGGGGCCAACGTCCTGACTTTC	CASGPSGANVLTF
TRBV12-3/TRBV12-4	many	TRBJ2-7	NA	TGTGCCAGCAGTTTAGGCTGGAGCTCCTACGAGCAGTACTTC	CASSLGWSSYEQYF
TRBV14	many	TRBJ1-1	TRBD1	TGTGCCAGCAGCCAAGAAACAGGGGGCGCGATCGCTGAAGCTTTCTTT	CASSQETGGAIAEAFF
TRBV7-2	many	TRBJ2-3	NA	TGTGCCAGCAGCTTAGAGCTAGAATATACGCAGTATTTT	CASSLELEYTQYF
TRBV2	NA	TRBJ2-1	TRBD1	TGTGCCAGCAGCCCGGGACAGGGCCCCAATGAGCAGTTCTTC	CASSPGQGPNEQFF
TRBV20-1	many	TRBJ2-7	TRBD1	TGCAGTGCTCCGGGACAGGGATCGCGCGAGCAGTACTTC	CSAPGQGSREQYF
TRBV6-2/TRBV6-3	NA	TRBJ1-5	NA	TGTGCCAGCAACGGTCTTACCCAAGGGGGGTTAAATCAGCCCCAGCATTTT	CASNGLTQGGLNQPQHF
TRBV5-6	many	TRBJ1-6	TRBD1	TGTGCCAGCAGCCCCTCCCGGGGACAGATACGAGATTCACCCCTCCACTTT	CASSPSRGQIRDSPLHF
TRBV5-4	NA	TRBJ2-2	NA	NA	CASSLDRNTGELFFFFF
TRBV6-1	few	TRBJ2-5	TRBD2	TGTGCCAGCAGGTCCCCTAGCGGAAAAGAGACCCAGTACTTC	CASRSPSGKETQYF
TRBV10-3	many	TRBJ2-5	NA	TGTGCCATCAGTGGACGGGACGAGCAAGAGACCCAGTACTTC	CAISGRDEQETQYF
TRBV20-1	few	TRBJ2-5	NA	TGCAGTGCAACGGACATCGAAGAGACCCAGTACTTC	CSATDIEETQYF
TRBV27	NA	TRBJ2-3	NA	TGTGCCAGCGGGCATACGCAGTATTTT	CASGHTQYF
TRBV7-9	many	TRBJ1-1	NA	TGTGCCAGCAGCTTAGTGGCTGAAGCTTTCTTT	CASSLVAEAFF
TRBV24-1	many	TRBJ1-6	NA	TGTGCCACCAGTGATCTGGGGGGACAATCGGAGCTCGACCCGTCACCCCTCCACTTT	CATSDLGGQSELDPSPLHF
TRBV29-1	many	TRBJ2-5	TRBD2	TGCAGTGCTAGCGGCCAAGAGACCCAGTACTTC	CSASGQETQYF
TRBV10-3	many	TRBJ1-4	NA	TGTGCCATCAGAGGGGGGCTGCATGAAAAACTGTTTTTT	CAIRGGLHEKLFF
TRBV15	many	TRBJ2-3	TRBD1	TGTGCCACCCGGACAGGGAGCACAGATACGCAGTATTTT	CATRTGSTDTQYF
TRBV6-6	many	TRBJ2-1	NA	TGTGCCAGCAGTTCCCTCCCGGGTGGTGGGGGGCGGGATAACTCCTACAATGAGCAGTTCTTC	CASSSLPGGGGRDNSYNEQFF
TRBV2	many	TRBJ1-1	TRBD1	TGTGCCAGCAGTGTAACAGGGGTGGCCCCTGAAGCTTTCTTT	CASSVTGVAPEAFF
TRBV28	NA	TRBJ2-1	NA	TGTGCCAGTAGGGCCTTTTCAAGCTCCTACAATGAGCAGTTCTTC	CASRAFSSSYNEQFF
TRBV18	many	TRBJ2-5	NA	TGTGCCAGCTCACCACGCGAACAGGGCTACCAAGAGACCCAGTACTTC	CASSPREQGYQETQYF
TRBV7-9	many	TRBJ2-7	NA	TGTGCCAGCAGCTTAGGGGCCTCGTCCTACGAGCAGTACTTC	CASSLGASSYEQYF
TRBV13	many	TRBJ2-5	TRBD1	TGTGCCAGCAGCTTACGGGACAGGGGTTCGTCCTTTCAAGAGACCCAGTACTTC	CASSLRDRGSSFQETQYF
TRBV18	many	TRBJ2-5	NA	TGTGCCAGCTCGCCTACTAGTTGGGGAGAGACCCAGTACTTC	CASSPTSWGETQYF
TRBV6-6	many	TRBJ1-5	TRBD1	TGTGCCAGCAGTTACTTGGGACAGGGCGGGGGCAATCAGCCCCAGCATTTT	CASSYLGQGGGNQPQHF
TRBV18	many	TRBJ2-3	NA	TGTGCCAGCTCACTCACCGTTTCAGATACGCAGTATTTT	CASSLTVSDTQYF
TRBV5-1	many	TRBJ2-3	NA	TGCGCCAGCAGCCGCGGACCCACAGATACGCAGTATTTT	CASSRGPTDTQYF
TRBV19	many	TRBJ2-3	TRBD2	TGTGCCAGTACTTCACTAGCGGGGGGCCCACATGGTACGCAGTATTTT	CASTSLAGGPHGTQYF
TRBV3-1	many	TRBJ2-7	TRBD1	TGTGCCAGCAGCCATCACGACAGGGCGCGCGAGCAGTACTTC	CASSHHDRAREQYF
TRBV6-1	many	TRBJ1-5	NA	TGTGCCAGCAGTGAAGCGCGGGGCAGGAACCATTTT	CASSEARGRNHF